Below, 28 T cell receptor beta chains from the same sample are listed, as sequenced in a study of T cell responses to AZD1222 COVID-19 vaccine. Libraries were prepared by immunoSEQ multiplex PCR; TCRdb keeps only in-frame clonotypes and omits some of them. Seen here are 150,000 to 200,000 clones, over 80% observed once, and the top ten hold about 6%. The sequencing here drew on peripheral blood, taken on day 0 of AZD1222 vaccination. Source of these receptors: an adult in good health.

This sequence joins TRBV30 and TRBJ1-1; 8 bases line up with TRBD1. The CDR3 spans 14 residues. V shed 0 bases and J 4 bases; nucleotides not matched to a gene: 4. Germline-derived CDR1 and CDR2 are GTSNPN and SVGIG (reference sequence). CDR3: CAWSVTGGSTEAFF. CDR3 in DNA: TGTGCCTGGAGTGTTACAGGGGGGTCCACTGAAGCTTTCTTT.

The chain uses TRBV27 and TRBJ1-1; 8 positions agree with TRBD1. Germline V gene sequence: CDR1 MNHEY, CDR2 SMNVEV (reference sequence). The CDR3 is 14 residues long. The V segment lost 4 bases and the J segment 1 base; nucleotides outside the gene matches: 2. For the CDR3, the DNA is TGTGCCAGCAGTTCCGGACAGGGGAACACTGAAGCTTTCTTT. It codes for CASSSGQGNTEAFF.

V usage is TRBV28 and J usage is TRBJ1-2; no definite D call. Trimming stripped 5 bases from V and 5 bases from J, with 15 bases between. Germline loops: CDR1 MDHEN, CDR2 SYDVKM. The CDR3 loop spans 14 amino acids. CDR3 bases: TGTGCCAGCAGTGTCCGAGGGTCGTGGTATGGCTACACCTTC. It specifies CASSVRGSWYGYTF.

This clone has a handful of counts. This chain uses TRBV14 with TRBJ2-1, with D possibly matching TRBD1 (6 bases). The CDR3 consists of 15 residues. V was pared by 3 bases and J by 3 bases, with 12 bases between. Germline assignment: CDR1 SGHDN and CDR2 FVKESK. The CDR3 nucleotides read TGTGCCAGCAGCCACCGGACAGCGAGCTACAATGAGCAGTTCTTC. This gives the protein CASSHRTASYNEQFF.

The genes are TRBV7-9 and TRBJ1-5; D is perhaps TRBD1 (5 bases). Per the germline V gene, CDR1 is SEHNR and CDR2 is FQNEAQ (reference sequence). Deletions cut 5 bases from V and 9 bases from J, with 11 bases between. The CDR3 has 12 residues. CDR3 DNA: TGTGCCAGCAGCCCGGCTGGGGGGCCCCAGCATTTT. Amino acids: CASSPAGGPQHF.

The genes are TRBV18 and TRBJ2-2, with D hard to call. The CDR3 totals 12 residues. Germline CDR1 and CDR2: KGHSH and LQKENI. Trimming pared 3 bases from V and 4 bases from J, leaving 3 bases between. This CDR3 reads CASSPPTGELFF. In DNA, the CDR3 is TGTGCCAGCTCACCGCCCACCGGGGAGCTGTTTTTT.

The chain has TRBV30 and TRBJ1-5, with D possibly being TRBD1 (6 bases). The CDR3 covers 13 residues. V gave up 1 base and J gave up 7 bases, with 11 bases separating them. CDR1 and CDR2 from the germline V gene are GTSNPN and SVGIG (reference sequence). The CDR3 sequence: CAWSEGGGQPQHF. The CDR3, as DNA: TGTGCCTGGAGTGAGGGGGGGGGACAGCCCCAGCATTTT. Complete variable domain (other parts from reference TRBV30 and TRBJ1-5): SQTIHQWPATLVQPVGSPLSLECTVEGTSNPNLYWYRQAAGRGLQLLFYSVGIGQISSEVPQNLSASRPQDRQFILSSKKLLLSDSGFYLCAWSEGGGQPQHFGDGTRLSIL.

The CDR3 region has the DNA TGTGCCAGCAGCTCCTATCAGGATACGAATCAGCCCCAGCATTTT. Amino acids: CASSSYQDTNQPQHF. The chain joins TRBV7-2 to TRBJ1-5; D not certain. Germline values: CDR1 SGHTA, CDR2 FQGNSA. The V end lost 4 bases, the J end lost 4 bases, and 14 bases lay between the germline ends. This CDR3 comprises 15 residues.

The V call is TRBV5-4, the J call TRBJ1-2; D is unresolved. CDR3 length: 13 amino acids. Germline CDR1 SGHNT, CDR2 YYREEE (reference sequence). Trimming shortened V by 0 bases and J by 5 bases, and 8 bases separated the two germline ends. CDR3 nucleotides: TGTGCCAGCAGCTTGGACGGGCTGTATGGCTACACCTTC. This translates into CASSLDGLYGYTF.

This chain joins TRBV4-2 and TRBJ1-6; TRBD1 matches 9 bases. This CDR3 has 17 amino acids. Germline values: CDR1 LGHNA, CDR2 YNFKEQ. The junction had 11 bases not matched to a gene; V was cut back by 1 base and J by 10 bases. The CDR3 spells CASSQGVRQGEGSPLHF. CDR3 bases: TGTGCCAGCAGCCAAGGGGTCCGACAGGGGGAAGGATCACCCCTCCACTTT.

CDR3 bases: TGTGCCTGGAGTATCAGGGGTAGAAACGAAAAACTGTTTTTT. Its translation: CAWSIRGRNEKLFF. This rearrangement joins TRBV30 to TRBJ1-4; D may be TRBD1 (6 bases). CDR1 and CDR2 from the germline V gene are GTSNPN and SVGIG (reference sequence). V was shortened by 2 bases and J by 8 bases, with 15 bases between the two germline ends. The CDR3 is made up of 14 amino acids.

The sample holds one count of this clone. The V call is TRBV3-1 (or the pseudogene TRBV3-2), the J call TRBJ2-4; tentative D call: TRBD1 (6 bases). This CDR3 spans 14 amino acids. Germline CDR1 is LGHDT and CDR2 is YNNKEL (reference sequence). V was clipped by 4 bases and J by 2 bases, with 9 bases between them. CDR3 nucleotides: TGTGCCAGCAGCCGGACAGTTTCCAAAAACATTCAGTACTTC. Its translation: CASSRTVSKNIQYF.

This clone was detected only once. This chain uses TRBV7-9 with TRBJ2-3, with D perhaps matching TRBD2 (5 bases). Trimming took 1 base from V and 2 from J, leaving 13 bases between them. Germline V gene data show CDR1 as SEHNR and CDR2 as FQNEAQ (reference sequence). This CDR3 is 16 amino acids long. The DNA of the CDR3 is TGTGCCAGCAGCTTAGTAGGTAGCGTCCACACAGATACGCAGTATTTT. Its protein is CASSLVGSVHTDTQYF.

The J gene is TRBJ2-7, the V gene TRBV7-9; D may be TRBD1 or TRBD2 (5 bases each). Trimming cost V 5 bases and J 4 bases, with 18 bases left between them. Germline CDR1 SEHNR, CDR2 FQNEAQ (reference sequence). The CDR3 has 15 residues. CDR3 residues: CASSLIPGPSYEQYF. CDR3 in DNA: TGTGCCAGCAGCCTCATCCCGGGACCGAGTTACGAGCAGTACTTC.

The chain has TRBV19 and TRBJ1-5, with 7 bases fitting TRBD1. Germline values: CDR1 LNHDA, CDR2 SQIVND (reference sequence). CDR3 length: 16 amino acids. V lost 5 bases and J lost 5; bases outside the gene matches: 12. The CDR3 DNA reads as TGTGCCAGTAGTGGGGGCCCCGGGACAGTTTATCAGCCCCAGCATTTT. Translated, it gives CASSGGPGTVYQPQHF.

The rearrangement uses TRBV11-2 and TRBJ2-7; D is undetermined. Germline-derived CDR1 and CDR2 are SGHAT and FQNNGV. The CDR3 has 11 amino acids. Between the trimmed V and J ends, which lost 5 bases and 3 bases, there was a span of 5 bases. CDR3 residues: CASSLFYEQYF. The CDR3 DNA is TGTGCCAGCAGCCTATTCTACGAGCAGTACTTC.

The CDR3: CASSFNPGAITDTQYF. DNA of the CDR3: TGTGCCAGCAGCTTCAATCCGGGAGCAATCACAGATACGCAGTATTTT. The V and J genes are TRBV5-8 and TRBJ2-3; D possibly corresponds to TRBD2 (6 bases). The germline gives CDR1 SGHTS, CDR2 YDEGEE. V dropped 2 bases and J dropped 2 bases, with 15 bases sitting between them. The CDR3 extends over 16 amino acids.

V is TRBV10-3 and J is TRBJ1-3; a weak D match, TRBD1 (6 bases). The length of the CDR3 is 13 residues. The V and J ends lost 7 bases and 4 bases respectively, with 11 bases between them. The germline CDR1 and CDR2 sequences are ENHRY and SYGVKD. CDR3: CAIKAQGGNTIYF. In nucleotides, the CDR3 is TGTGCCATCAAAGCACAGGGAGGAAACACCATATATTTT.

This clone was seen just once. J is TRBJ2-7 and V is TRBV7-9; 10 bases are shared with TRBD2. The length of the CDR3 is 15 residues. In germline, CDR1 is SEHNR, CDR2 FQNEAQ (reference sequence). With 3 bases clipped from V and 2 bases from J, the junction kept 4 bases outside the gene matches. CDR3 sequence: CASSLGLAGAYEQYF. The CDR3 nucleotides read TGTGCCAGCAGCTTGGGGCTAGCGGGAGCCTACGAGCAGTACTTC.

The chain is built from TRBV3-1 (or the pseudogene TRBV3-2) and TRBJ2-7; maybe TRBD1 (6 bases). The CDR3 runs 14 residues. CDR1 LGHDT and CDR2 YNNKEL come from the germline V gene (reference sequence). V lost 4 bases to trimming and J lost 0 bases, with 10 bases between them. The CDR3 here is CASSLDRISYEQYF. The CDR3 nucleotides read TGTGCCAGCAGCCTAGACAGGATCTCCTACGAGCAGTACTTC.

This chain joins TRBV6-5 and TRBJ2-3; perhaps TRBD2 as D (5 bases). Trimming removed 6 bases at V and 6 bases at J, with 19 bases between. Germline CDR1 MNHEY, CDR2 SVGAGI. The CDR3 consists of 15 residues. In DNA form, the CDR3 reads TGTGCCAGCAGGACGGGCACTCCGGGGAGCGATACGCAGTATTTT. Its protein is CASRTGTPGSDTQYF.

This chain links TRBV4-2 with TRBJ2-3; TRBD2 agrees at 9 bases. CDR3 length: 17 amino acids. The V segment lost 0 bases and the J segment 1 base; nucleotides outside the gene matches: 5. Per germline, CDR1 LGHNA and CDR2 YNFKEQ. This CDR3 is CASSQDPPSGGTDTQYF. The CDR3 DNA sequence: TGTGCCAGCAGCCAAGATCCCCCTAGCGGGGGCACAGATACGCAGTATTTT.

The count of this clone is one. The chain combines TRBV7-6 with TRBJ1-5; 7 positions match TRBD1. The CDR3 loop spans 14 amino acids. From germline, CDR1 is SGHVS and CDR2 FNYEAQ. Trimming took 0 bases from V and 6 from J; bases not matched to a gene: 2. CDR3 region: CASSLAGGGQPQHF. The CDR3 DNA reads as TGTGCCAGCAGCTTAGCAGGGGGCGGTCAGCCCCAGCATTTT.

This chain links TRBV7-2 with TRBJ2-2; D is perhaps TRBD2 (5 bases). Germline V CDR1 and CDR2: SGHTA, FQGNSA. Trimming pared 3 bases from V and 6 bases from J, leaving 20 bases between. The CDR3 runs to 17 residues. The CDR3 reads CASSFPGYRRTSGELFF. The CDR3 DNA sequence: TGTGCCAGCAGCTTCCCGGGGTATCGGAGGACCTCCGGGGAGCTGTTTTTT.

V usage is TRBV19 and J usage is TRBJ1-5; D not certain. The germline V gene encodes CDR1 LNHDA and CDR2 SQIVND (reference sequence). Trimming took 7 bases from V and 3 from J, leaving 16 bases between them. The CDR3 is 15 residues long. Here the CDR3 reads CASNPAELFNQPQHF. In DNA form, the CDR3 reads TGTGCCAGTAACCCCGCGGAACTTTTCAATCAGCCCCAGCATTTT.

The chain has TRBV6-5 and TRBJ2-1; 9 nucleotides line up with TRBD2. Per the germline V gene, CDR1 is MNHEY and CDR2 is SVGAGI. Germline trimming cut 5 bases from V and 10 bases from J; bases unmatched to any gene: 3. CDR3 size: 12 residues. The CDR3 spells CASSPSGTEQFF. The DNA for the CDR3 is TGTGCCAGCAGTCCTAGCGGGACGGAGCAGTTCTTC.

This clone was found once. V and J are TRBV9 and TRBJ1-3; D remains ambiguous. Per the germline V gene, CDR1 is SGDLS and CDR2 is YYNGEE. The V end was cut by 3 bases, the J end by 3 bases, with 13 bases between. The CDR3 has 15 residues. The CDR3 region is CASSGYPWGGNTIYF. CDR3 DNA sequence: TGTGCCAGCAGCGGATACCCATGGGGTGGAAACACCATATATTTT.

The chain uses TRBV18 and TRBJ2-3; 9 nucleotides agree with TRBD1. CDR1 and CDR2 from the germline V gene are KGHSH and LQKENI. There are 15 residues in the CDR3. Losses at the gene ends were 6 bases for V and 2 bases for J; bases not matched to a gene: 6. The chain's CDR3 is CASSAGTGLTDTQYF. CDR3 coding DNA: TGTGCCAGCTCCGCCGGGACAGGGCTCACAGATACGCAGTATTTT. The variable domain in full, with the rest retrieved from reference TRBV18 and TRBJ2-3, is NAGVMQNPRHLVRRRGQEARLRCSPMKGHSHVYWYRQLPEEGLKFMVYLQKENIIDESGMPKERFSAEFPKEGPSILRIQQVVRGDSAAYFCASSAGTGLTDTQYFGPGTRLTVL.